The 13 T cell receptor beta chains given below trace back to one sample, sequenced in a study of T-cell reconstitution after alpha-beta-depleted transplantation in children. TCRbeta library preparation incorporated unique molecular identifiers. TCRdb reanalysed the PCR reads using MiXCR and keeps one entry per CDR3 protein. Of 250,000 to 300,000 distinct CDR3 sequences listed, over 8% are singletons. The sequenced sample was PBMCs from the stem cell graft donor, obtained from the stem cell graft. The receptors were sampled from a human donor who donated a stem cell graft to a child with SCID.

V is TRBV15 and J is TRBJ1-2; no clear D gene. Deletions cut 1 base from V and 5 bases from J, with 8 bases between. Looked up from germline, CDR1 is LNHNV and CDR2 is YYDKDF (reference sequence). The CDR3 is 13 residues long. The CDR3 here is CATSRGRPYGYTF. In nucleotides, the CDR3 is TGTGCCACCAGCAGAGGTCGACCGTATGGCTACACCTTC.

This clonotype was seen many times. The rearrangement joins TRBV5-1 to TRBJ2-7; D is undetermined. V lost 0 bases and J 4 bases, leaving 8 bases between the germline ends. This CDR3 is built from 13 residues. Germline V gene sequence: CDR1 SGHRS, CDR2 YFSETQ. The CDR3 bases are TGCGCCAGCAGCTTGGATGTGGGTTACGAGCAGTACTTC. Amino acids: CASSLDVGYEQYF.

Many counts were recorded for this clonotype. The V gene is TRBV5-5, the J gene TRBJ2-1; no clear D gene. The germline V gene encodes CDR1 SGHKS and CDR2 YYEKEE (reference sequence). Trimming took off 0 bases at V and 7 bases at J, with 8 bases between the two ends. The CDR3 length is 13 residues. The CDR3 coding sequence is TGTGCCAGCAGCTTGGACCTGGGAAATGAGCAGTTCTTC. Amino acids: CASSLDLGNEQFF.

The chain joins TRBV9 to TRBJ2-3, with D possibly being TRBD1 (6 bases). V dropped 3 bases and J dropped 5 bases, with 16 bases sitting between them. This CDR3 region has 15 residues. Germline-derived CDR1 and CDR2 are SGDLS and YYNGEE. CDR3 in amino acids: CASSEGTSNGDTQYF. The DNA for the CDR3 is TGTGCCAGCAGCGAGGGGACATCGAACGGAGATACGCAGTATTTT. Supplemented by reference TRBV9 and TRBJ2-3, the full variable domain reads DSGVTQTPKHLITATGQRVTLRCSPRSGDLSVYWYQQSLDQGLQFLIQYYNGEERAKGNILERFSAQQFPDLHSELNLSSLELGDSALYFCASSEGTSNGDTQYFGPGTRLTVL.

The CDR3 loop is CASSLRQEETQYF. CDR3 coding DNA: TGTGCCAGCAGCCTTCGACAGGAAGAGACCCAGTACTTC. This rearrangement joins TRBV7-9 to TRBJ2-5, with TRBD1 as a possible D gene (6 bases). Trimming removed 5 bases at V and 3 bases at J, with 10 bases between. Germline V gene data show CDR1 as SEHNR and CDR2 as FQNEAQ (reference sequence). CDR3 length equals 13 residues.

This chain uses TRBV3-1 with TRBJ2-6; no reliable D call. The V and J ends lost 3 bases and 1 base respectively, with 4 bases between them. Germline CDR1 reads LGHDT; CDR2 reads YNNKEL (reference sequence). The CDR3 consists of 14 residues. The CDR3 DNA reads TGTGCCAGCAGCCACAGATCTGGGGCCAACGTCCTGACTTTC. Encoded protein: CASSHRSGANVLTF.

The chain employs TRBV10-3 and TRBJ1-2; 7 bases fit TRBD1. This CDR3 comprises 14 residues. Germline lookup yields CDR1 ENHRY and CDR2 SYGVKD. V gave up 7 bases and J gave up 7 bases; unmatched junction bases: 12. The CDR3 loop is CAIIAQQGTTGYTF. The CDR3 bases are TGTGCCATCATCGCCCAACAGGGGACTACTGGCTACACCTTC.

This clonotype has just a few counts. The genes are TRBV6-1 and TRBJ2-3; tentatively, D is TRBD1 (6 bases). With 7 bases removed from V and 0 bases from J, the gap between germline ends came to 17 bases. The CDR3 sequence is 16 residues long. Germline V gene lookup returns CDR1 MNHNS and CDR2 SASEGT. CDR3 sequence: CASTLMDRASTDTQYF. The DNA for the CDR3 is TGTGCCAGCACCTTAATGGACAGAGCTAGCACAGATACGCAGTATTTT.

The chain couples TRBV27 to TRBJ2-7, with D tentatively TRBD1 (5 bases). V was shortened by 8 bases and J by 3 bases, with 11 bases between the two germline ends. Germline V CDR1 and CDR2: MNHEY, SMNVEV (reference sequence). This CDR3 is 12 amino acids long. The DNA of the CDR3 is TGTGCCAGCGGAGACAGAGTCTACGAGCAGTACTTC. Protein: CASGDRVYEQYF.

This clonotype was detected only a few times. This chain links TRBV24-1 with TRBJ2-7; D is unresolved. This CDR3 comprises 11 residues. The germline V gene has CDR1 KGHDR and CDR2 SFDVKD. V dropped 5 bases and J dropped 6 bases, with 7 bases sitting between them. In DNA form, the CDR3 reads TGTGCCACCAGTGTCCCCCTCGAGCAGTACTTC. Translation gives CATSVPLEQYF.

The chain carries TRBV12-3 or TRBV12-4 and TRBJ2-3; 9 bases are a match to TRBD2. The ends lost 8 bases at V and 0 bases at J; junction bases unmatched: 12. This CDR3 has 17 residues. The CDR3 bases are TGTGCCAGCCGCCGTGGTAGCGGGGGAACTAGCACAGATACGCAGTATTTT. Translated: CASRRGSGGTSTDTQYF.

This clonotype was found a few times. The chain couples TRBV6-4 to TRBJ2-2; no firm D call. Germline CDR1 reads MRHNA; CDR2 reads SNTAGT. The length of the CDR3 is 14 residues. Between the trimmed V and J ends, which lost 1 base and 3 bases, there was a span of 6 bases. The CDR3 DNA reads TGTGCCAGCAGTGACTTTGGCGACACCGGGGAGCTGTTTTTT. Translation: CASSDFGDTGELFF.

This clonotype has ten or more counts. V is TRBV20-1 and J is TRBJ1-4; tentative D call: TRBD1 (6 bases). The CDR3 consists of 14 residues. Germline lookup yields CDR1 DFQATT and CDR2 SNEGSKA (reference sequence). Trimming left V 0 bases short and J 7 bases short, with 12 bases between. The DNA for the CDR3 is TGCAGTGCTAGAGATCGGGACATTGGTGAAAAACTGTTTTTT. Its translation: CSARDRDIGEKLFF.